Listed below are T cell receptor beta chains from one sample, sequenced in a study of blood T cell repertoires in COVID-19. Using immunoSEQ multiplex PCR, the repertoire was profiled, and TCRdb retains in-frame clones only, with some absent. The table includes roughly 410,000 clones, about 89% detected once. Specimen: peripheral blood. These receptors were obtained from a man in his forties with acute or convalescent COVID-19. Each CDR3 is given with its conserved first and last residue. The order of the fields is V gene, J gene, D gene, clone size, CDR3 protein, CDR3 DNA. The D gene is left open where the match is weak. Clone size is stated in some rows and not others, as once, few, many or a class when expanded.

v_call: TRBV5-8
j_call: TRBJ2-1
d_call: TRBD2
clone_size: NA
cdr3_aa: CASSRMTSGYNEQFF
cdr3_nt: TGTGCCAGCAGCCGTATGACTAGCGGGTACAATGAGCAGTTCTTC

v_call: TRBV6-4
j_call: TRBJ2-3
d_call: TRBD2
clone_size: NA
cdr3_aa: CASSDMGLEADTQYF
cdr3_nt: TGTGCCAGCAGTGACATGGGACTAGAGGCAGATACGCAGTATTTT

v_call: TRBV7-2
j_call: TRBJ1-1
d_call: NA
clone_size: NA
cdr3_aa: CASSLGAGLGTEAFF
cdr3_nt: TGTGCCAGCAGCTTAGGGGCAGGGCTGGGCACTGAAGCTTTCTTT

v_call: TRBV5-4
j_call: TRBJ1-4
d_call: NA
clone_size: NA
cdr3_aa: CASSFSGGATNEKLFF
cdr3_nt: TGTGCCAGCAGCTTTTCGGGGGGCGCCACCAATGAAAAACTGTTTTTT

v_call: TRBV24-1
j_call: TRBJ1-2
d_call: NA
clone_size: NA
cdr3_aa: CATSPGNRYGYTF
cdr3_nt: TGTGCCACCAGCCCCGGGAACCGCTATGGCTACACCTTC

v_call: TRBV6-5
j_call: TRBJ2-3
d_call: TRBD2
clone_size: NA
cdr3_aa: CASSLRALGGADTQYF
cdr3_nt: TGTGCCAGCAGTTTGAGGGCCCTGGGGGGGGCAGATACGCAGTATTTT

v_call: TRBV29-1
j_call: TRBJ1-1
d_call: NA
clone_size: NA
cdr3_aa: CSTTGPRTEAFF
cdr3_nt: TGCAGCACTACAGGGCCCAGAACTGAAGCTTTCTTT

v_call: TRBV7-9
j_call: TRBJ1-5
d_call: NA
clone_size: NA
cdr3_aa: CASSPSGHSNQPQHF
cdr3_nt: TGTGCCAGCAGCCCCTCGGGACATAGCAATCAGCCCCAGCATTTT

v_call: TRBV5-4
j_call: TRBJ1-2
d_call: TRBD1
clone_size: NA
cdr3_aa: CASSLGVGGFFGYTF
cdr3_nt: TGTGCCAGCAGCTTGGGCGTAGGGGGCTTTTTTGGCTACACCTTC

v_call: TRBV12-3/TRBV12-4
j_call: TRBJ2-7
d_call: NA
clone_size: once
cdr3_aa: CASSSTLPYEQYF
cdr3_nt: TGTGCCAGCAGTTCCACTCTCCCCTACGAGCAGTACTTC

v_call: TRBV28
j_call: TRBJ2-7
d_call: TRBD1
clone_size: NA
cdr3_aa: CASSWTGVYEQYF
cdr3_nt: TGTGCCAGCAGTTGGACAGGGGTCTACGAGCAGTACTTC

v_call: TRBV5-5
j_call: TRBJ2-7
d_call: NA
clone_size: NA
cdr3_aa: CASSLVAGTNYEQYF
cdr3_nt: TGTGCCAGCAGCTTGGTTGCCGGGACAAACTACGAGCAGTACTTC

v_call: TRBV5-8
j_call: TRBJ2-3
d_call: NA
clone_size: NA
cdr3_aa: CASSFGGTSTDTQYF
cdr3_nt: TGTGCCAGCAGCTTCGGGGGAACTAGCACAGATACGCAGTATTTT

v_call: TRBV14
j_call: TRBJ2-3
d_call: TRBD2
clone_size: NA
cdr3_aa: CASSHLRGGESTDTQYF
cdr3_nt: TGTGCCAGCAGCCACCTCCGGGGGGGTGAAAGCACAGATACGCAGTATTTT

v_call: TRBV19
j_call: TRBJ2-3
d_call: NA
clone_size: once
cdr3_aa: CASSPGQIADTQYF
cdr3_nt: TGTGCCAGTAGTCCCGGACAGATAGCAGATACGCAGTATTTT

v_call: TRBV9
j_call: TRBJ2-3
d_call: TRBD2
clone_size: NA
cdr3_aa: CASSYLAGGADTQYF
cdr3_nt: TGTGCCAGCAGTTACCTAGCGGGGGGGGCAGATACGCAGTATTTT

v_call: TRBV28
j_call: TRBJ1-2
d_call: NA
clone_size: NA
cdr3_aa: CASSLNRNYGYTF
cdr3_nt: TGTGCCAGCAGTTTAAACAGGAACTATGGCTACACCTTC

v_call: TRBV28
j_call: TRBJ2-1
d_call: TRBD2
clone_size: NA
cdr3_aa: CASSSGERELYNEQFF
cdr3_nt: TGTGCCAGCAGTTCCGGAGAGCGGGAGTTGTACAATGAGCAGTTCTTC

v_call: TRBV2
j_call: TRBJ1-2
d_call: TRBD1
clone_size: NA
cdr3_aa: CASIQDRGSGYTF
cdr3_nt: TGTGCCAGCATACAGGACAGGGGCTCTGGCTACACCTTC

v_call: TRBV25-1
j_call: TRBJ2-1
d_call: TRBD2
clone_size: NA
cdr3_aa: CASALAGGYEQFF
cdr3_nt: TGTGCCAGCGCGCTGGCGGGAGGCTATGAGCAGTTCTTC

v_call: TRBV6-2/TRBV6-3
j_call: TRBJ1-4
d_call: TRBD1
clone_size: medium-sized
cdr3_aa: CASSRTGEIEKLFF
cdr3_nt: TGTGCCAGCAGCCGGACAGGGGAGATTGAAAAACTGTTTTTT

v_call: TRBV19
j_call: TRBJ2-2
d_call: TRBD2
clone_size: NA
cdr3_aa: CASTPTSGGVGELFF
cdr3_nt: TGTGCCAGTACCCCGACTAGCGGGGGGGTTGGGGAGCTGTTTTTT

v_call: TRBV7-3
j_call: TRBJ2-2
d_call: NA
clone_size: NA
cdr3_aa: CASSSGVSTGELFF
cdr3_nt: TGTGCCAGCAGCTCAGGGGTTTCCACCGGGGAGCTGTTTTTT

v_call: TRBV3-1/TRBV3-2
j_call: TRBJ1-2
d_call: TRBD1
clone_size: NA
cdr3_aa: CASRDRDFYGYTF
cdr3_nt: TGTGCCAGCAGGGACAGGGACTTCTATGGCTACACCTTC

v_call: TRBV5-4
j_call: TRBJ1-4
d_call: TRBD1
clone_size: NA
cdr3_aa: CASSIGTASFNEKLFF
cdr3_nt: TGTGCCAGCAGCATCGGGACAGCCTCTTTTAATGAAAAACTGTTTTTT

v_call: TRBV28
j_call: TRBJ2-2
d_call: TRBD1
clone_size: NA
cdr3_aa: CASEGQGIGELFF
cdr3_nt: TGTGCCAGCGAAGGACAGGGGATCGGGGAGCTGTTTTTT

v_call: TRBV19
j_call: TRBJ1-6
d_call: NA
clone_size: once
cdr3_aa: CASSMSTREDSPLHF
cdr3_nt: TGTGCCAGTAGTATGAGTACTCGGGAAGATTCACCCCTCCACTTT

v_call: TRBV4-2
j_call: TRBJ2-5
d_call: NA
clone_size: few
cdr3_aa: CASSQVGEGGEKETQYF
cdr3_nt: TGTGCCAGCAGCCAAGTGGGGGAGGGGGGTGAAAAGGAGACCCAGTACTTC

v_call: TRBV6-1
j_call: TRBJ1-2
d_call: NA
clone_size: NA
cdr3_aa: CASSDSVQSFF
cdr3_nt: TGTGCCAGCAGTGATTCTGTCCAGTCCTTCTTC

v_call: TRBV27
j_call: TRBJ2-1
d_call: NA
clone_size: NA
cdr3_aa: CASSFKRGGDEQFF
cdr3_nt: TGTGCCAGCAGTTTCAAAAGGGGGGGAGATGAGCAGTTCTTC

v_call: TRBV4-3
j_call: TRBJ2-2
d_call: NA
clone_size: NA
cdr3_aa: CASSWGQNTGELFF
cdr3_nt: TGCGCCAGCAGCTGGGGACAGAACACCGGGGAGCTGTTTTTT

v_call: TRBV4-3
j_call: TRBJ1-6
d_call: TRBD1
clone_size: NA
cdr3_aa: CASSRTGTGLSPLHF
cdr3_nt: TGCGCCAGCAGCCGGACCGGGACAGGCCTTTCACCCCTCCACTTT

v_call: TRBV18
j_call: TRBJ1-5
d_call: TRBD1
clone_size: NA
cdr3_aa: CASSQDRGNQPQHF
cdr3_nt: TGTGCCAGCTCACAGGACAGGGGCAATCAGCCCCAGCATTTT

v_call: TRBV6-5
j_call: TRBJ1-2
d_call: NA
clone_size: NA
cdr3_aa: CASSYSISSHGYTF
cdr3_nt: TGTGCCAGCAGTTACTCCATTTCCAGTCATGGCTACACCTTC

v_call: TRBV2
j_call: TRBJ2-7
d_call: NA
clone_size: NA
cdr3_aa: CASSLPLPSYEQYF
cdr3_nt: TGTGCCAGCAGCCTACCGCTACCATCCTACGAGCAGTACTTC

v_call: TRBV5-1
j_call: TRBJ1-1
d_call: NA
clone_size: once
cdr3_aa: CASSLRAQGISATNTEAFF
cdr3_nt: TGCGCCAGCAGCTTGAGGGCACAGGGTATTTCTGCTACGAACACTGAAGCTTTCTTT

v_call: TRBV4-3
j_call: TRBJ2-7
d_call: NA
clone_size: NA
cdr3_aa: CASSQDQSGSYEQYF
cdr3_nt: TGCGCCAGCAGCCAAGATCAATCAGGATCCTACGAGCAGTACTTC

v_call: TRBV18
j_call: TRBJ1-3
d_call: TRBD1
clone_size: NA
cdr3_aa: CASSPSGTGKWNTIYF
cdr3_nt: TGTGCCAGCTCACCGTCCGGGACAGGGAAATGGAACACCATATATTTT

v_call: TRBV2
j_call: TRBJ1-4
d_call: TRBD1
clone_size: NA
cdr3_aa: CASRANRGGEKLFF
cdr3_nt: TGTGCCAGCAGGGCGAACAGGGGCGGAGAAAAACTGTTTTTT